Listed below are T cell receptor beta chains from one sample, sequenced in a study of T cell responses to AZD1222 COVID-19 vaccine. Clones were read by immunoSEQ multiplex PCR, and TCRdb kept only the in-frame ones, dropping some. The sample holds 95,000 to 110,000 clones, about 93% seen once. Source: peripheral blood, taken 28 days after the second AZD1222 dose. The receptors shown here come from an adult who received the AZD1222 COVID-19 vaccine. Both conserved end residues are part of each CDR3. A D gene is named only where the DNA matches it firmly.

J gene: TRBJ1-1
D gene: TRBD1
V gene: TRBV12-3/TRBV12-4
CDR3 length: 12
CDR3 protein: CASSTRTGEAFF

J gene: TRBJ1-2
D gene: NA
V gene: TRBV29-1
CDR3 length: 13
CDR3 protein: CSVEVPANYGYTF

J gene: TRBJ2-5
D gene: NA
V gene: TRBV12-2
CDR3 length: 16
CDR3 protein: CASRFHRDADWETQYF

J gene: TRBJ2-1
D gene: TRBD2
V gene: TRBV9
CDR3 length: 18
CDR3 protein: CASSVGQTGTSTYNEQFF

J gene: TRBJ2-3
D gene: NA
V gene: TRBV9
CDR3 length: 15
CDR3 protein: CASSVGRGSTDTQYF

J gene: TRBJ2-3
D gene: TRBD1
V gene: TRBV19
CDR3 length: 14
CDR3 protein: CASSIDRGTDTQYF

J gene: TRBJ1-2
D gene: NA
V gene: TRBV5-5
CDR3 length: 12
CDR3 protein: CASSRDSYGYTF

J gene: TRBJ2-7
D gene: TRBD1
V gene: TRBV5-6
CDR3 length: 14
CDR3 protein: CASSLWQGAEEQYF

J gene: TRBJ1-1
D gene: NA
V gene: TRBV27
CDR3 length: 13
CDR3 protein: CASREQGGTEAFF

J gene: TRBJ1-3
D gene: NA
V gene: TRBV10-3
CDR3 length: 15
CDR3 protein: CATDPGTRSGNTIYF

J gene: TRBJ2-3
D gene: NA
V gene: TRBV18
CDR3 length: 17
CDR3 protein: CASSRPKGNGGADTQYF

J gene: TRBJ1-1
D gene: NA
V gene: TRBV14
CDR3 length: 12
CDR3 protein: CASSPTGFEAFF

J gene: TRBJ2-6
D gene: NA
V gene: TRBV7-2
CDR3 length: 15
CDR3 protein: CASSRPGAGANVLTF

J gene: TRBJ1-5
D gene: NA
V gene: TRBV5-4
CDR3 length: 14
CDR3 protein: CASSWDGSNQPQHF

J gene: TRBJ1-5
D gene: NA
V gene: TRBV28
CDR3 length: 11
CDR3 protein: CASSLEQPQHF

J gene: TRBJ1-5
D gene: NA
V gene: TRBV23-1
CDR3 length: 16
CDR3 protein: CASSQSGGLCHQPQHF

J gene: TRBJ1-4
D gene: TRBD1
V gene: TRBV5-1
CDR3 length: 17
CDR3 protein: CASSLARGPPFNEKLFF

J gene: TRBJ1-5
D gene: NA
V gene: TRBV6-7
CDR3 length: 15
CDR3 protein: CASSLQGQSNQPQHF

J gene: TRBJ1-6
D gene: NA
V gene: TRBV21-1
CDR3 length: 16
CDR3 protein: CASGWGIYGVYSPLHF

J gene: TRBJ1-2
D gene: NA
V gene: TRBV3-1/TRBV3-2
CDR3 length: 14
CDR3 protein: CASSPTGGNYGYTF

J gene: TRBJ2-2
D gene: NA
V gene: TRBV6-7
CDR3 length: 11
CDR3 protein: CASTGTGELFF

J gene: TRBJ2-3
D gene: NA
V gene: TRBV24-1
CDR3 length: 16
CDR3 protein: CATSDLNSGYTDTQYF

J gene: TRBJ2-1
D gene: NA
V gene: TRBV29-1
CDR3 length: 13
CDR3 protein: CSVDKGQMGEQFF

J gene: TRBJ2-1
D gene: NA
V gene: TRBV5-4
CDR3 length: 14
CDR3 protein: CASSGETGQNEQFF

J gene: TRBJ1-5
D gene: NA
V gene: TRBV6-2/TRBV6-3
CDR3 length: 12
CDR3 protein: CASSYSVGPQHF

J gene: TRBJ1-1
D gene: NA
V gene: TRBV28
CDR3 length: 13
CDR3 protein: CASSWGSDTEAFF

J gene: TRBJ1-3
D gene: NA
V gene: TRBV19
CDR3 length: 13
CDR3 protein: CAIEANSGNTIYF

J gene: TRBJ1-2
D gene: NA
V gene: TRBV11-1
CDR3 length: 14
CDR3 protein: CASSYPDGNYGYTF

J gene: TRBJ1-6
D gene: TRBD1
V gene: TRBV5-1
CDR3 length: 16
CDR3 protein: CASSLAGTGGNSPLHF

J gene: TRBJ2-3
D gene: NA
V gene: TRBV13
CDR3 length: 15
CDR3 protein: CASSSGGLPWDTQYF

J gene: TRBJ2-7
D gene: TRBD1
V gene: TRBV2
CDR3 length: 14
CDR3 protein: CASGFRDSLYEQYF

J gene: TRBJ2-7
D gene: NA
V gene: TRBV6-5
CDR3 length: 14
CDR3 protein: CASSFPGGSHEQYF

J gene: TRBJ2-1
D gene: TRBD2
V gene: TRBV5-1
CDR3 length: 14
CDR3 protein: CASSQSGGGNEQFF

J gene: TRBJ1-6
D gene: NA
V gene: TRBV7-9
CDR3 length: 14
CDR3 protein: CASSLLGNVSPLHF

J gene: TRBJ1-1
D gene: NA
V gene: TRBV27
CDR3 length: 16
CDR3 protein: CASSLGAGAGDTEAFF

J gene: TRBJ1-5
D gene: NA
V gene: TRBV6-5
CDR3 length: 14
CDR3 protein: CASNSDRSYQPQHF

J gene: TRBJ2-1
D gene: TRBD2
V gene: TRBV13
CDR3 length: 16
CDR3 protein: CASSTPGLAGDNEQFF

J gene: TRBJ2-2
D gene: NA
V gene: TRBV2
CDR3 length: 10
CDR3 protein: CASKDGELFF

J gene: TRBJ1-2
D gene: TRBD1
V gene: TRBV5-1
CDR3 length: 15
CDR3 protein: CASSLGQGANYGYTF